These 23 T cell receptor beta chains originate from one sample sequenced in a study of T cells in women clearing cervical HPV infection. The method was immunoSEQ multiplex PCR; TCRdb's version includes in-frame clones alone and lacks a portion of them. The sample has under 50,000 clones. Sequencing was performed on blood buffy coat. These receptors all come from a woman between 18 and 70 years old with a cervical HPV16 infection that either progressed to CIN3+ or cleared (not recorded which).

Worth noting for this clone: The read halts 3 residues ahead of the CDR3 end, with the missing end drawn from the germline J gene. This sequence joins TRBV7-2 and TRBJ2-3, with TRBD2 matching over 10 bases. This CDR3 spans 15 amino acids. The germline gives CDR1 SGHTA, CDR2 FQGNSA. This CDR3 reads CASSLGSGGVETQYF. Partial CDR3 DNA: TGTGCCAGCAGCTTAGGGAGCGGGGGGGTAGAGACG.

As to this clone: A read error may account for a junction end that differs from germline. Coverage ceases 3 residues before the CDR3 finishes, and the germline J gene fills in the end. The rearrangement links TRBV4-2 to TRBJ2-3, with 13 bases lining up with TRBD2. Germline V gene lookup returns CDR1 LGHNA and CDR2 YNFKEQ. The CDR3 runs to 15 residues. The CDR3 region is CASSQGLAGADTQYF. The DNA read from the CDR3 is TGCGCCAGCAGCCAAGGACTAGCGGGAGCAGATACG.

Turning to this clone: The read ends 3 residues shy of where the CDR3 ends; the end is completed using the germline J gene. The rearrangement uses TRBV6-1 and TRBJ1-2; perhaps TRBD1 as D (5 bases). The CDR3 is made up of 12 amino acids. Germline CDR1 is MNHNS and CDR2 is SASEGT. CDR3 bases read: TGTGCCAGCAGTGCGACAGCAGCGGGC. Translation: CASSATAAG. The whole CDR3 sequence reads CASSATAAGYTF.

In regard to this clone: With the read ending 3 residues before the CDR3 end, the germline J gene is used to fill in that end. The V and J genes are TRBV18 and TRBJ1-1; TRBD1 agrees at 10 bases. Per germline, CDR1 KGHSH and CDR2 LQKENI. This CDR3 region has 17 residues. The covered CDR3 bases are TGTGCCAGCTCACCACAAGAGACAGGGGGCATGGGTGAAAAA. This codes for CASSPQETGGMGEK. The whole CDR3 sequence is CASSPQETGGMGEKAFF.

To note about this clone: With the read ending 3 residues before the CDR3 end, the germline J gene is used to fill in that end. The rearrangement uses TRBV6-1 and TRBJ2-3, with TRBD2 matching 13 bases. Looked up from germline, CDR1 is MNHNS and CDR2 is SASEGT. Unmatched junction bases numbered 1, after V lost 4 bases and J lost 6 bases. This CDR3 is 14 amino acids long. Here the CDR3 reads CASSVLAGGDTQYF. The part of the CDR3 DNA that was read is TGTGCCAGCAGTGTACTAGCGGGGGGGGATACG.

A note on this clone: The CDR3 goes on 3 residues after the read ends, and that part is filled in from the germline J gene. This chain joins TRBV29-1 and TRBJ1-2; a weak D match, TRBD1 (5 bases). The CDR3 length is 12 residues. CDR1 and CDR2 from the germline V gene are SQVTM and ANQGSEA. CDR3 DNA (partial): TGCAGCATCAGGGTTAATGCAGATACC. It is translated as CSIRVNADT. The whole CDR3 sequence reads CSIRVNADTYTF.

In regard to this clone: The observed sequence ends 3 residues before the CDR3 terminus, with the missing tail filled in from the germline J gene. The rearrangement joins TRBV28 to TRBJ1-4, with unresolved D. Germline values: CDR1 MDHEN, CDR2 SYDVKM. V was shortened by 4 bases and J by 10 bases, with 10 bases between the two germline ends. The CDR3 consists of 12 residues. CDR3 bases read: TGTGCCAGCAGTTCCAACAGCGGAAAA. The encoded protein is CASSSNSGK. The whole CDR3 sequence reads CASSSNSGKLFF.

As for this clone: Coverage ceases 3 residues before the CDR3 finishes, and the germline J gene fills in the end. The rearrangement uses TRBV30 and TRBJ2-6, with D uncertain. The CDR3 spans 14 residues. Germline lookup yields CDR1 GTSNPN and CDR2 SVGIG (reference sequence). Deletions cut 2 bases from V and 2 bases from J, with 7 bases between. This CDR3 reads CAWSFRAGANVLTF. CDR3 DNA, as far as it was read: TGTGCCTGGAGTTTTAGGGCTGGGGCCAACGTC.

Of note for this clone: With the read ending 3 residues before the CDR3 end, the germline J gene is used to fill in that end. The V gene is TRBV29-1, the J gene TRBJ2-3, with D tentatively TRBD1 or TRBD2 (5 bases each). CDR3 length equals 12 residues. CDR1 and CDR2 from the germline V gene are SQVTM and ANQGSEA. CDR3: CSAKGSGETQYF. CDR3 DNA, as far as it was read: TGCAGCGCTAAGGGGAGTGGAGAGACG.

On this clone: The read finishes 3 residues shy of the CDR3 end, and the germline J gene is used to complete it. The chain employs TRBV20-1 and TRBJ2-1; 12 nucleotides line up with TRBD2. The CDR3 loop spans 16 amino acids. Unmatched junction bases numbered 8, after V lost 3 bases and J lost 5 bases. Germline lookup yields CDR1 DFQATT and CDR2 SNEGSKA (reference sequence). CDR3 sequence reads: CSASTSGGMWDNEQFF. The DNA read from the CDR3 is TGCAGTGCTAGCACTAGCGGGGGGATGTGGGACAATGAG.

Turning to this clone: The sequence runs out 3 residues before the end of the CDR3; the remainder is reconstructed from the germline J gene. The chain uses TRBV4-2 and TRBJ1-4, with TRBD1 as a possible D gene (6 bases). Germline-derived CDR1 and CDR2 are LGHNA and YNFKEQ. The CDR3 sequence is 16 residues long. CDR3 residues: CASSPAQGIENSPLFF. Partial CDR3 DNA: TGTGCCAGCAGCCCTGCCCAGGGGATTGAAAATTCACCA.

About this clone itself: Read sequence stops 3 residues before the CDR3 end, and the germline J gene provides the missing end. The V and J genes are TRBV5-6 and TRBJ2-3, with 7 nucleotides matching TRBD1. This CDR3 has 15 residues. The V gene's germline CDR1 is SGHDT and CDR2 YYEEEE. Partial CDR3 DNA: TGTGCCAGCAGTTTGACAGGGTATAGCAATCAGCCG. Amino acids: CASSLTGYSNQP. The whole CDR3 sequence is CASSLTGYSNQPQYF. The full variable domain, its missing parts supplied by reference TRBV5-6 and TRBJ2-3, is DAGVTQSPTHLIKTRGQQVTLRCSPKSGHDTVSWYQQALGQGPQFIFQYYEEEERQRGNFPDRFSGHQFPNYSSELNVNALLLGDSALYLCASSLTGYSNQPQYFGPGTRLTVL.

As regards this clone: With the read ending 3 residues before the CDR3 end, the germline J gene is used to fill in that end. This chain uses TRBV30 with TRBJ2-3, with 10 positions matching TRBD2. The CDR3 is made up of 16 amino acids. Germline assignment: CDR1 GTSNPN and CDR2 SVGIG (reference sequence). CDR3 DNA, as far as it was read: TGTGCCTGGAGTTCAAGAGCGGGAGGGCCGTTTGAGACG. Translating gives CAWSSRAGGPFET. The CDR3 in full is CAWSSRAGGPFETQYF.

Concerning this clone itself: Sequencing ends 3 residues short of the CDR3 end; the germline J gene provides the rest. Distinct nucleotide sequences in the sample also encode this CDR3. This chain joins TRBV6-1 and TRBJ1-3, with D perhaps TRBD1 (6 bases). CDR3 size: 18 residues. V dropped 5 bases and J dropped 2 bases, with 22 bases sitting between them. Germline assignment: CDR1 MNHNS and CDR2 SASEGT. CDR3 protein: CASSKGWQGPGTGNTIYF. Partial CDR3 DNA: TGTGCCAGCAGTAAAGGGTGGCAGGGGCCGGGCACTGGAAACACC.

With regard to this clone: The observed sequence ends 3 residues before the CDR3 terminus, with the missing tail filled in from the germline J gene. V and J are TRBV6-2 or TRBV6-3 and TRBJ2-7; D might be TRBD1 (6 bases). V lost 6 bases and J lost 1, with 13 bases in between. CDR1 MNHEY and CDR2 SVGEGT come from the germline V gene. This CDR3 is 14 amino acids long. Incomplete CDR3 DNA: TGTGCCAGCAGGGGGGCCGGCAGGTCCTACGAG. This sequence encodes CASRGAGRSYE. The full CDR3 protein reads CASRGAGRSYEQYF.

Turning to this clone: Read sequence stops 3 residues before the CDR3 end, and the germline J gene provides the missing end. This rearrangement joins TRBV6-2 or TRBV6-3 to TRBJ2-2, with D uncertain. CDR1 and CDR2 (germline): MNHEY, SVGEGT. Trimming removed 0 bases from V and 0 bases from J, with 11 bases in between. This CDR3 is 17 amino acids long. The sequenced part of the CDR3 DNA is TGTGCCAGCAGTTACTCCCCTCGTACTACGAACACCGGGGAG. Translation: CASSYSPRTTNTGE. The whole CDR3 is CASSYSPRTTNTGELFF.

By frequency, this clone is medium-sized. Coverage ceases 3 residues before the CDR3 finishes, and the germline J gene fills in the end. This chain uses TRBV5-4 with TRBJ2-1; TRBD2 is a possible D gene (5 bases). Germline V gives CDR1 SGHNT, CDR2 YYREEE (reference sequence). This CDR3 is 15 amino acids long. The V end was cut by 2 bases, the J end by 0 bases, with 9 bases between. The CDR3 reads CASSLASTSYNEQFF. The covered CDR3 bases are TGTGCCAGCAGCTTAGCTAGCACCTCCTACAATGAG. The full variable domain, in which reference TRBV5-4 and TRBJ2-1 provide the parts outside the CDR3, is ETGVTQSPTHLIKTRGQQVTLRCSSQSGHNTVSWYQQALGQGPQFIFQYYREEENGRGNFPPRFSGLQFPNYSSELNVNALELDDSALYLCASSLASTSYNEQFFGPGTRLTVL.

Concerning this clone: The read terminates 3 residues ahead of where the CDR3 ends, so the germline J gene completes it. The rearrangement uses TRBV6-4 and TRBJ2-3, with a weak D call TRBD2 (6 bases). V dropped 5 bases and J dropped 3 bases, with 18 bases sitting between them. The CDR3 contains 16 residues. Germline CDR1 reads MRHNA; CDR2 reads SNTAGT. This chain's CDR3 is CASSPSPGGVTDTQYF. The part of the CDR3 DNA that was read is TGTGCCAGCAGTCCCTCTCCGGGCGGGGTAACAGATACG.

Comment on this clone: The sequenced fragment ends 3 residues before the CDR3 boundary, so the rest is inferred from the germline J gene. The V gene is TRBV6-2 or TRBV6-3, the J gene TRBJ1-1; perhaps TRBD1 as D (5 bases). CDR1 and CDR2 (germline): MNHEY, SVGEGT. The CDR3 sequence is 12 residues long. The CDR3 DNA, read in part, is TGTGCCAGCAGTGACCCAGGGTTAGTA. This gives the protein CASSDPGLV. The whole CDR3 protein is CASSDPGLVAFF.

As regards this clone: The read stops 3 residues short of the end of the CDR3; the missing end is completed from the germline J gene. The gene calls are TRBV29-1 and TRBJ1-1, with D tentatively TRBD1 (6 bases). V lost 7 bases to trimming and J lost 4 bases, with 22 bases between them. Germline CDR1 reads SQVTM; CDR2 reads ANQGSEA. The CDR3 runs 15 residues. The CDR3 sequence is CSGATPRGLGTEAFF. The sequenced part of the CDR3 DNA is TGCAGCGGGGCAACACCCAGGGGATTGGGCACTGAA.

Concerning this clone: The read comes to an end 3 residues before the CDR3 does, leaving the germline J gene to fill in the end. The V call is TRBV11-2, the J call TRBJ1-1, with D hard to call. The CDR3 is made up of 14 amino acids. V lost 3 bases, J lost 1 base, and 9 bases lay in between. Germline CDR1 reads SGHAT; CDR2 reads FQNNGV. The CDR3: CASSFNPGNTEAFF. Partial CDR3 DNA: TGTGCCAGCAGCTTTAACCCGGGGAACACTGAA.

About this clone itself: The missing CDR3 end, 3 residues past where the read stops, is filled in from the germline J gene. This chain uses TRBV20-1 with TRBJ1-1, with D possibly TRBD1 on 6 matching bases. Germline CDR1 DFQATT, CDR2 SNEGSKA (reference sequence). V lost 6 bases and J 2 bases, leaving 13 bases between the germline ends. The CDR3 length is 13 residues. CDR3 bases read: TGCAGTGCGAACAGACAGGCCAACACTGAA. It translates to CSANRQANTE. The complete CDR3 protein is CSANRQANTEAFF.

Concerning this clone itself: A junction end diverges from the germline sequence, so it may reflect a read error. The read finishes 3 residues shy of the CDR3 end, and the germline J gene is used to complete it. V usage is TRBV18 and J usage is TRBJ2-3; 12 bases agree with TRBD1. The CDR3 sequence is 14 residues long. Germline V gives CDR1 KGHSH, CDR2 LQKENI. CDR3 sequence: CASSLGQGAETQYF. The sequenced CDR3 bases are TGTGCCAGCTCACTGGGACAGGGGGCAGAGACG.